These 8 T cell receptor beta chains originate from one sample sequenced in a study of cytomegalovirus exposure and HLA in healthy donors. PCR primers comprised 60 Vbeta and 13 Jbeta primers. Sequencing was performed with immunoSEQ multiplex PCR; in TCRdb, only in-frame clones are kept and a portion is missing. The sample contains 100,000 to 150,000 clones, over 70% of which appear only once. Sequenced material: PBMCs. Receptor source: a woman aged 45-59 years in good health and CMV-seronegative.

The V and J genes are TRBV28 and TRBJ1-5; D ambiguous. Germline CDR1 and CDR2: MDHEN and SYDVKM. V was clipped by 6 bases and J by 6 bases, with 12 bases between them. There are 13 residues in the CDR3. The CDR3 DNA reads TGTGCCAGCAGGACCGGGATAGCTCAGCCCCAGCATTTT. This codes for CASRTGIAQPQHF.

This clone has a handful of counts. V gene TRBV6-1 combines with J gene TRBJ2-7; maybe TRBD2 (5 bases). The V end lost 2 bases, the J end lost 3 bases, and 11 bases lay between the germline ends. The CDR3 loop spans 14 amino acids. Germline-derived CDR1 and CDR2 are MNHNS and SASEGT. CDR3 bases: TGTGCCAGCAGTGAATCTAGGACTTTCTACGAGCAGTACTTC. Translating it yields CASSESRTFYEQYF.

The chain joins TRBV19 to TRBJ1-3, with 10 positions matching TRBD1. Germline lookup yields CDR1 LNHDA and CDR2 SQIVND (reference sequence). CDR3 length: 13 amino acids. Trimming removed 7 bases from V and 11 bases from J; junction bases left unmatched: 8. CDR3 in amino acids: CASTAPGQGSIYF. DNA of the CDR3: TGTGCCAGTACGGCCCCGGGACAGGGGTCCATATATTTT. Full variable domain (missing parts from reference TRBV19 and TRBJ1-3): DGGITQSPKYLFRKEGQNVTLSCEQNLNHDAMYWYRQDPGQGLRLIYYSQIVNDFQKGDIAEGYSVSREKKESFPLTVTSAQKNPTAFYLCASTAPGQGSIYFGEGSWLTVV.

The rearrangement joins TRBV21-1 to TRBJ1-5. TRBV21-1 is reported as a pseudogene. This CDR3 has 15 residues. This CDR3 reads CASSRGGGSNQPQHF. DNA for the CDR3: TGTGCCAGCAGCCGGGGCGGGGGTAGCAATCAGCCCCAGCATTTT.

The V and J genes are TRBV4-3 and TRBJ1-2, with D perhaps matching TRBD1 (6 bases). Germline V gives CDR1 LGHNA, CDR2 YSLEER. The CDR3 runs 16 residues. Trimming removed 0 bases at V and 0 bases at J, with 11 bases between. The CDR3 DNA sequence: TGCGCCAGCAGCCAAGATTCCAGGACAGCTAACTATGGCTACACCTTC. As protein: CASSQDSRTANYGYTF.

The chain recombines TRBV10-3 with TRBJ2-1; D is undetermined. CDR3 length: 11 residues. Germline values: CDR1 ENHRY, CDR2 SYGVKD. V lost 0 bases, J lost 15 bases, and 9 bases lay in between. The CDR3 coding sequence is TGTGCCATCAGTGAGTCCTACTACGCGTTCTTC. This gives the protein CAISESYYAFF.

In this sample, this clone turned up a few times. V and J are TRBV11-2 and TRBJ2-7, with 11 bases aligning to TRBD2. This CDR3 has 17 residues. After removal of 5 bases from V and 2 bases from J, the junction contained 11 bases not matched to a gene. From germline, CDR1 is SGHAT and CDR2 FQNNGV. Written as DNA, the CDR3 is TGTGCCAGCAGCCCGACTAGCGGGACACGCCTGGCCTACGAGCAGTACTTC. Its protein product is CASSPTSGTRLAYEQYF.

J is TRBJ2-1 and V is TRBV27, with TRBD1 matching over 8 bases. Germline V gives CDR1 MNHEY, CDR2 SMNVEV (reference sequence). The trim removed 5 bases at V and 4 bases at J, leaving 7 bases unmatched. This CDR3 contains 15 residues. Here the CDR3 DNA reads TGTGCCAGCAGTGCGGCGGGACAGGTTTACAATGAGCAGTTCTTC. It encodes CASSAAGQVYNEQFF.